This entry features one TCR beta chain sequence. Its specific antigen is unknown. Nothing much larger sits one base from this clone, and base qualities are not available. This specimen belongs to a study of cytomegalovirus exposure and HLA in healthy donors (dated by TCRdb to the late 2010s). Study-level background: An earlier analysis of some 600 of the donors reported approximately 260 Gb of sequence data and roughly 120 million unique TCR beta sequences obtained from around 180 million T cells. About 300 gigabases of sequencing data and roughly 80 million unique TCR sequences made up an early release that covered about 640 HLA-typed donors. Of the approximately 400 genotyped donors, approximately 83% fell in the genetic ancestry cluster associated with self-reported Caucasian donors. The study aimed to test whether signatures of past pathogen exposure could be identified by cataloging public T cell receptors. Using immunosequencing, the study profiled T cell repertoires from about 620 subjects and related those repertoires to cytomegalovirus serostatus. In addition to the first cohort of approximately 650 subjects, a separate validation cohort of approximately 110 different subjects was used. To predict cytomegalovirus infection status, the study brought together high-throughput TCR immunosequencing, statistical association of individual TCRs with disease status, and machine learning. To study patterns of TCR occurrence, a later analysis re-analyzed previously published TCR beta repertoires from under 750 donors and added high-resolution HLA genotyping. In the later analysis, no new phenotypic data were used to find candidate immune exposures; instead, reliance was placed on TCR beta sequences and their occurrence across donors. To decide whether each TCR beta V gene segment behaved as functional or pseudogenic, an earlier analysis of approximately 590 of the donors relied on high-throughput TCR beta sequencing. Alongside the repertoire data, information on donor age, sex, ethnicity and CMV serostatus was compiled. A later genetic analysis used genome-wide SNP genotypes for about 55% of the 666 donors, treating that subset as a discovery cohort. All discovery cohort repertoires had been generated using a single sequencing platform. HLA typing included class I and class II loci at four-digit resolution. Typing coverage differed by locus: A, B, C, DRB1 and DQB1 were typed in about 629-640 donors, DQA1 in about 560, DPA1 in roughly 590, and DPB1 in just under 480. Roughly five DR-DQ haplotypes were treated as single units for association and clustering because of strong linkage in the cohort. Among about 400 genotyped donors of the cohort, an average of roughly 230,000 unique TCR beta nucleotide sequences was sequenced per donor, of which approximately 18% were non-productive.

Overall results and qualifications from the work: Linkage disequilibrium might explain the correlated functional status among segregating V segments, but an unknown experimental factor could not be excluded. While some public TCRs were present in many individuals, most TCR sequences turned up only very rarely across donors. In a later analysis, most CMV-associated TCR beta chains were found to appear HLA-restricted, with HLA associations seemingly driven largely by CMV exposure. The only immune exposure information available for the cohort was CMV serostatus. The sequencing pipeline was judged likely to have produced a cluster of highly shared sequence variants as a technical artifact. When HLA alleles, especially DR and DQ, strongly co-occurred, TCR associations were difficult to assign to individual alleles. The classifier was reported to diagnose cytomegalovirus status with high specificity and sensitivity in both the original and validation cohorts. The study gave a list of about 160 TCR beta chains associated with cytomegalovirus. Roughly uniform sequencing depth across donors was assumed in presence/absence analyses, although this assumption may not hold. In vitro tests confirmed that three of the cytomegalovirus-associated TCR beta chains recognize cytomegalovirus antigens. A further reported finding was that TCR beta sequences accurately predicted the HLA-A and HLA-B alleles for most subjects in the first cohort. Several of the top co-occurrence clusters appeared to be linked to parvovirus B19, influenza, CMV and Epstein-Barr virus, according to a later analysis. It was suggested by the authors that the approach could potentially be generalized to other disease states and immunological phenotypes. A later analysis found that HLA-associated TCR beta chains were more clonally expanded and had lower generation probabilities than equally common non-associated chains. An earlier analysis of 450 to 750 of the donors showed that most TCR beta V segments appeared in productive rearrangements either about 87% or about 30% of the time, which broadly matched IMGT annotations. A later genetic analysis reported fewer N-insertions in productive TCRs among donors in an Asian-associated ancestry cluster than the roughly 700-donor mean. In a later analysis, around 17,000 TCR beta sequences were associated with specific HLA alleles at a false discovery rate of 0.05. Because the 87-base-pair reads could not distinguish some IMGT-functional V segments, including TRBV6-2 and TRBV6-3, those segments were excluded. In this cohort, only TCR beta chains were sequenced, and detectable features were limited by the absence of alpha or paired-chain data. Because counts were too low, about 15 rarely observed V segments, including chromosome 9 orphons, were left out of the earlier analysis of a few hundred of the donors. V-gene and J-gene trimming of TCR beta chains was associated with a missense DCLRE1C variant in a later genetic analysis, and the association was replicated in an independent cohort. Because some donors lacked HLA typing at each locus, the association tests relied only on the typed subset. A later analysis found that TCR association rates varied across HLA loci, with DRB1 alleles showing the most associated TCRs and HLA-C alleles the fewest.

V is pared back by 7 bases and J by 7 bases, with 18 bases lying between the germline termini. From cysteine to phenylalanine, the CDR3 is 15 amino acids long. Only the CDR3 region is kept as DNA, spanning 45 bases read in frame from base 1. The germline V gene encodes CDR1 SGHRS and CDR2 YFSETQ. The cohort consisted of hundreds of healthy bone marrow donors. Cohort members were all nominally healthy when sampled, although unrecorded immune exposures were likely present. The donor was CMV seronegative and belonged to the group of 352 seronegative cohort members. Every donor gave a peripheral blood sample, and the peripheral blood mononuclear cells from that sample were used for TCR beta sequencing. The Qiagen DNeasy Blood Extraction Kit was used to extract genomic DNA from the blood cell samples. Libraries were built with the immunoSEQ multiplex PCR assay. A mixture of 60 forward primers for TCR Vbeta segments and 13 reverse primers for TCR Jbeta segments was used in the multiplex PCR. A multiplex PCR assay on genomic DNA amplified the CDR3 region of rearranged TCR beta genes. On the Illumina HiSeq System, the amplified TCR beta libraries were sequenced as 87-base-pair reads. Under the source paper's analysis protocol: Across the roughly 700 repertoires, a later analysis counted around 80 million unique TCR beta chains, roughly 11 million of which were shared by at least two donors. A nearest-neighbor algorithm error-corrected the raw reads and collapsed the reads into unique sequences, merging closely related sequences to remove PCR and sequencing errors. CDR3 sequences were aligned to IMGT reference sequences to assign V, D and J gene segments. For a sequence to be retained, at least a six-nucleotide match to both a V gene segment and a J gene segment was required. A rearrangement counted as productive if the CDR3 had no stop codons and remained in frame with V and J, and every other rearrangement counted as non-productive. Following IMGT convention, CDR3 was defined as the stretch from the second conserved V-encoded cysteine up to the conserved J-encoded phenylalanine. The earlier analysis of fewer than 700 of the donors excluded sequences that lacked an unambiguous match to a single V gene segment. An earlier analysis of 500 to 700 of the donors classified V segments as functional when productive rearrangements were above 56.7% and as segregating when the standard deviation between donors was above 5%. A statistical classification framework was built for diagnosing cytomegalovirus status from the catalog of TCR beta chain sequences. A later analysis assigned V and J genes by comparing TCR nucleotide sequences with IMGT/GENE-DB human TR gene sequences. A later analysis assigned CDR3 sequences and most-parsimonious VDJ recombination scenarios with the TCRdist pipeline. In a later analysis, each TCR beta chain was defined by its CDR3 amino acid sequence together with its V-gene family, and reads lacking a unique V-gene family were excluded. A later analysis removed roughly 590 highly shared, low-generation-probability nucleotide sequences to deal with suspected cross-contamination and a sequencing artifact. In a later analysis, a clonal expansion index was calculated for each public chain from normalized within-repertoire ranks of inferred template counts. In a later analysis, generation probabilities were computed with a VDJ recombination model fitted to out-of-frame rearrangements, and the resulting probabilities were checked against IGoR. A later analysis scored TCR-TCR, TCR-HLA and TCR-CMV co-occurrence with hypergeometric tests, applying a repertoire-size bias correction to TCR pairs. A later analysis estimated false discovery rates by permuting HLA or CMV assignments 20 times. A later analysis grouped co-occurring TCRs with DBSCAN, adding TCRdist sequence similarity when clustering within HLA-allele-positive subsets. Repertoires with fewer than 30,000 or more than 120,000 public chains, plus five repertoires with anomalous nucleotide sharing, were excluded from co-occurrence clustering. Not all clones reach the TCRdb copy of this immuneACCESS table, which keeps in-frame sequences only. Checked studies attribute under half of the gap to unresolved V genes and leave the rest unexplained. V and J calls and clone size are as listed in that table; D and trimming were resolved from the DNA. This sample holds roughly 100,000 clones; approximately 80% were observed only once. Jointly, the top ten make up 1.3% of the sample.

The source is a young man in good health and CMV-seronegative. Sequencing was performed on PBMCs. The chain was built from TRBV5-1 and TRBJ1-6; a weak D assignment points to TRBD1 (6 bases agree). The CDR3 region: CASALGGQGNSPLHF. The DNA sequence is as follows: TGCGCCAGCGCCCTGGGGGGGCAGGGAAATTCACCCCTCCACTTT.